The entry that follows covers one TCR beta chain sequence. What it binds is unknown. This specimen belongs to a study of Ad26.COV2.S vaccination and SARS-CoV-2 variants. About the study: Donor was one of the participants in the Ad26.COV2.S arm of the COV1001 trial. Ad26.COV2.S given intramuscularly, once or twice 56 days apart.

Noted treatment: around 19 received Ad26.COV2.S at low or high dose, single or two shots; five or six received placebo; per-sample allocation not given. The investigators took samples on day 63 after the first vaccine or placebo injection. Wuhan-strain SARS-CoV-2 spike was expressed by the Ad26 vector that made up the vaccine. TCRdb keeps only in-frame clones here, not all; method: immunoSEQ multiplex PCR. Of 350,000 to 400,000 clones listed, around 85% are singletons. Study findings and constraints: It is possible that the TCR breadth and depth analyses underestimated the total T cell responses.

V dropped 1 base and J dropped 4 bases, with 11 bases sitting between them. The CDR3 totals 14 residues. CDR1 and CDR2 (germline): SGHVS, FNYEAQ. The source material was peripheral blood, sampled in a trial of Ad26.COV2.S vaccine versus placebo. This TCR came from a person between 18 and 65 years old who received the Ad26.COV2.S COVID-19 vaccine or a placebo. J is TRBJ2-7 and V is TRBV7-6; no clear D gene. The CDR3 nucleotides read TGTGCCAGCAGCTTAGAGGGTTCTCCATACGAGCAGTACTTC. It codes for CASSLEGSPYEQYF.